This TCR beta chain was retrieved from a study of vaccination effects on CD4 cells after COVID-19. Here immunoSEQ multiplex PCR was the method, and the copy in TCRdb shows in-frame clones only, minus some. Of about 55,000 clones in the sample, around 68% were seen once. A word on this clone: Its antigen is not known.

General study points: The study, lacking early post-infection timepoints, had few convalescent patients.

Germline V lookup: CDR1 SGHNT, CDR2 YYREEE (reference sequence). The CDR3 is made up of 15 amino acids. The trim removed 4 bases at V and 4 bases at J, leaving 5 bases unmatched. Before any sequencing was done, the ViraFEST assay used viral peptide pools to expand antigen-specific CD4+ T cells. Subsequent to ten to eleven days of culture, CD4+ T cells were isolated. Previously uninfected by SARS-CoV-2, the vaccine recipients also showed negative nucleocapsid antibodies. Specimen: CD4+ T cells from PBMCs cultured with SARS-CoV-2 spike peptides, collected before COVID-19 vaccination. This TCR derives from a human donor who received a COVID-19 vaccine. The rearrangement joins TRBV5-4 to TRBJ2-3; 11 nucleotides match TRBD2. CDR3 sequence reads: CASSPGLADPDTQYF. CDR3 nucleotides: TGTGCCAGCAGCCCGGGACTAGCGGACCCAGATACGCAGTATTTT.